These 14 T cell receptor beta chains originate from one sample sequenced in a study of cytomegalovirus exposure and HLA in healthy donors. Primers for the PCR totalled 60 Vbeta and 13 Jbeta. Some clones are missing from TCRdb's copy, which holds only in-frame ones; the method was immunoSEQ multiplex PCR. The sample lists roughly 69,000 clones; 73% were seen once. Input material: PBMCs. The receptors were gathered from a man aged 45-60 years in good health and CMV-seronegative.

This clone was counted a few times. J is TRBJ1-5 and V is TRBV7-3; D uncertain. The V gene lost 2 bases and the J gene lost 4 bases, with 6 bases spanning the gap. This CDR3 is 13 amino acids long. Germline assignment: CDR1 SGHTA and CDR2 FQGTGA. CDR3 loop: CASSLEQNQPQHF. CDR3 coding DNA: TGTGCCAGCAGCTTAGAGCAAAATCAGCCCCAGCATTTT.

This clone was seen just once. Here the CDR3 reads CASSLQTGATYEQYF. In DNA form, the CDR3 reads TGCGCCAGCAGCTTGCAGACAGGGGCCACCTACGAGCAGTACTTC. This sequence joins TRBV5-1 and TRBJ2-7; 8 nucleotides line up with TRBD1. Germline-derived CDR1 and CDR2 are SGHRS and YFSETQ. The length of the CDR3 is 15 residues. J lost 2 bases, V lost 1 base, and 5 bases had no gene match.

This clone was detected only a few times. The V gene is TRBV5-1, the J gene TRBJ1-1; possible D gene TRBD1, 5 bases. The CDR3 is 15 residues long. Per germline, CDR1 SGHRS and CDR2 YFSETQ. V lost 4 bases to trimming and J lost 5 bases, with 18 bases between them. The CDR3 is CASSLLREYSTEAFF. CDR3 sequence (DNA): TGCGCCAGCAGCCTCCTCAGGGAATATTCGACTGAAGCTTTCTTT.

This chain joins TRBV7-2 and TRBJ1-1; 8 bases are a match to TRBD1. The CDR3 consists of 14 residues. The germline V gene has CDR1 SGHTA and CDR2 FQGNSA. V lost 5 bases and J lost 4; bases outside the gene matches: 6. The CDR3 protein is CASSLRTGSTEAFF. CDR3 nucleotide sequence: TGTGCCAGCAGCCTACGGACAGGGAGCACTGAAGCTTTCTTT.

This chain joins TRBV6-1 and TRBJ1-1; 7 bases are shared with TRBD1. The CDR3 is made up of 16 amino acids. Germline loops: CDR1 MNHNS, CDR2 SASEGT. With 4 bases clipped from V and 4 bases from J, the junction kept 12 bases outside the gene matches. The CDR3 sequence is CASSGEGGIKVTEAFF. The CDR3, as DNA: TGTGCCAGCAGTGGTGAAGGGGGCATCAAGGTCACTGAAGCTTTCTTT.

DNA for the CDR3: TGTGCCAGCAGCCTGGACAGGGTGGACAACACCATATATTTT. Translation gives CASSLDRVDNTIYF. V usage is TRBV5-4 and J usage is TRBJ1-3, with 8 bases identical to TRBD1. The germline gives CDR1 SGHNT, CDR2 YYREEE (reference sequence). The CDR3 is 14 residues long. Losses at the gene ends were 4 bases for V and 7 bases for J; bases not matched to a gene: 7.

This clone came up once. V and J are TRBV19 and TRBJ2-7; 10 nucleotides match TRBD2. V gave up 3 bases and J gave up 4 bases; unmatched junction bases: 12. CDR1 and CDR2 from the germline V gene are LNHDA and SQIVND (reference sequence). This CDR3 region has 17 residues. CDR3 DNA sequence: TGTGCCAGTAGTATGTTAATTTCGCGTAGCGGGGGGTACGAGCAGTACTTC. As protein: CASSMLISRSGGYEQYF.

The rearrangement uses TRBV20-1 and TRBJ2-5; possible D gene TRBD2, 6 bases. Germline-derived CDR1 and CDR2 are DFQATT and SNEGSKA (reference sequence). V gave up 5 bases and J gave up 5 bases, with 9 bases separating them. The CDR3 contains 11 residues. The CDR3 protein is CSAAGGETQYF. In DNA form, the CDR3 reads TGCAGTGCTGCCGGGGGTGAGACCCAGTACTTC.

This clone is a singleton in its sample. The chain couples TRBV27 to TRBJ2-1; 7 positions match TRBD1. CDR1 is MNHEY and CDR2 is SMNVEV in the germline V gene (reference sequence). V lost 2 bases, J lost 8 bases, and 15 bases stayed unmatched. The CDR3 length is 17 residues. CDR3 sequence reads: CASSLEFRDSSPDEQFF. The DNA for the CDR3 is TGTGCCAGCAGTTTAGAATTCCGGGACAGCTCGCCGGATGAGCAGTTCTTC.

The chain employs TRBV5-4 and TRBJ2-7, with 10 bases matching TRBD1. The length of the CDR3 is 14 residues. From germline, CDR1 is SGHNT and CDR2 YYREEE (reference sequence). The V segment lost 4 bases and the J segment 4 bases; nucleotides outside the gene matches: 5. CDR3 bases: TGTGCCAGCAGCCCTGGACAGGGGGGATACGAGCAGTACTTC. This sequence encodes CASSPGQGGYEQYF. The whole variable domain, remainder taken from reference TRBV5-4 and TRBJ2-7, is ETGVTQSPTHLIKTRGQQVTLRCSSQSGHNTVSWYQQALGQGPQFIFQYYREEENGRGNFPPRFSGLQFPNYSSELNVNALELDDSALYLCASSPGQGGYEQYFGPGTRLTVT.

CDR3 DNA sequence: TGTGCCAGCAGCAAAGCGCTTTGGGCAAGAGAAGAAAGGAACACCGGGGAGCTGTTTTTT. This sequence encodes CASSKALWAREERNTGELFF. The chain carries TRBV21-1 and TRBJ2-2; TRBD1 is the table's D call, not checked against the DNA. TRBV21-1 is reported as a pseudogene. The CDR3 has 20 residues.

This clone was recorded once. The V call is TRBV4-1, the J call TRBJ1-5; no firm D call. CDR3 length: 14 residues. Germline assignment: CDR1 MGHRA and CDR2 YSYEKL. V was cut by 0 bases and J by 4 bases, with 7 bases left in between. The CDR3 nucleotides are TGCGCCAGCAGCCAAGAATTTCCGAATCAGCCCCAGCATTTT. It yields the protein CASSQEFPNQPQHF.

The sample holds one count of this clone. The genes are TRBV7-3 and TRBJ2-3; 8 bases are a match to TRBD2. With 5 bases clipped from V and 1 base from J, the junction kept 17 bases outside the gene matches. CDR1 and CDR2 (germline): SGHTA, FQGTGA. There are 19 residues in the CDR3. This CDR3 reads CASSERGPGGPFGTDTQYF. For the CDR3, the DNA is TGTGCCAGCAGCGAACGGGGGCCGGGGGGGCCTTTTGGCACAGATACGCAGTATTTT. The variable domain in full, with the rest retrieved from reference TRBV7-3 and TRBJ2-3, is GAGVSQTPSNKVTEKGKYVELRCDPISGHTALYWYRQSLGQGPEFLIYFQGTGAADDSGLPNDRFFAVRPEGSVSTLKIQRTERGDSAVYLCASSERGPGGPFGTDTQYFGPGTRLTVL.

V and J are TRBV5-6 and TRBJ2-3, with TRBD1 identical over 9 bases. J lost 4 bases, V lost 1 base, and 7 bases had no gene match. Germline V lookup: CDR1 SGHDT, CDR2 YYEEEE. The CDR3 runs to 16 residues. The CDR3 spells CASSLSGQGAADTQYF. The CDR3, as DNA: TGTGCCAGCAGCTTGTCGGGACAGGGAGCAGCAGATACGCAGTATTTT.